A selection of T cell receptor beta chains follows, all from one sample in a study of blood T cell repertoires in COVID-19. The method was immunoSEQ multiplex PCR; TCRdb's version includes in-frame clones alone and lacks a portion of them. Among about 98,000 clones, about 80% were seen once, and the ten largest hold about 11%. Sequences were obtained from peripheral blood. The receptor set was obtained from a man in his sixties or seventies with active or convalescent COVID-19. Both conserved end residues are part of each CDR3. Each record gives: V gene, clone size, J gene, D gene, CDR3 DNA, CDR3 protein. D genes are given only for firm matches. Clone size appears in some rows only: once, few, many, or a class for an expanded clone.

>TRBV2|-|TRBJ2-7|TRBD1
TGTGCCAGCAGTGCGACAGGGGGCGGATCCTACGAGCAGTACTTC
CASSATGGGSYEQYF
>TRBV10-3|-|TRBJ1-2|TRBD1
TGTGCCATCAGAGGGACAGGGGGCGGAGGCTACACCTTC
CAIRGTGGGGYTF
>TRBV13|-|TRBJ2-3|TRBD2
TGTGCCAGCAGCTTAGAAGGGACTAGCGGGGGTAGCACAGATACGCAGTATTTT
CASSLEGTSGGSTDTQYF
>TRBV10-3|once|TRBJ2-1|-
TGTGCCATCAGTGAGTCTAGCGGCTTTGAGCAGTTCTTC
CAISESSGFEQFF
>TRBV30|-|TRBJ2-7|TRBD2
TGTGCCTGGTCCCCCCTGACTAGCGGGGCGTACTCTAACTTCGAGCAGTACTTC
CAWSPLTSGAYSNFEQYF
>TRBV6-5|-|TRBJ2-4|TRBD1
TGTGCCAGCAGCCGGGGACCAGGGGGAAACATTCAGTACTTC
CASSRGPGGNIQYF
>TRBV7-2|-|TRBJ2-1|TRBD2
TGTGCCAGCAGCCTGCTGCCGGGACTAGCGGTGAATGAGCAGTTCTTC
CASSLLPGLAVNEQFF
>TRBV6-5|-|TRBJ2-7|TRBD2
TGTGCCACCTACGCCCGACTAGCGGGGGCAGGCGAGCAGTACTTC
CATYARLAGAGEQYF
>TRBV5-4|few|TRBJ2-5|-
TGTGCCAGCAGCTTGTCGTTAGTGCGGGGCCAAGAGACCCAGTACTTC
CASSLSLVRGQETQYF
>TRBV27|-|TRBJ1-5|-
TGTGCCAGCAGTTTATGGGGCGGCCGGCCCCAGCATTTT
CASSLWGGRPQHF
>TRBV29-1|-|TRBJ1-2|TRBD1
TGCAGCGCCGCACAGGGGGGGAACTATGGCTACACCTTC
CSAAQGGNYGYTF
>TRBV6-2/TRBV6-3|-|TRBJ1-2|-
TGTGCCAGCAGTGCCAATCAGGTAGTGGCTGGCTACACCTTC
CASSANQVVAGYTF
>TRBV27|-|TRBJ2-7|TRBD2
TGTGCCAGCAGTCCGATACCCTGGACTAGAAGCCCCTACGAGCAGTACTTC
CASSPIPWTRSPYEQYF
>TRBV5-4|once|TRBJ1-2|-
TGTGCCAGCAGCTTGGAGGCAGGAAACTATGGCTACACCTTC
CASSLEAGNYGYTF
>TRBV28|few|TRBJ1-6|TRBD1
TGTGCCGTTCCGTCCGGACAGGGCTATAATTCACCCCTCCACTTT
CAVPSGQGYNSPLHF
>TRBV27|-|TRBJ2-7|TRBD1
TGTGCCAGCAGTTTATACACAGGGGGGTCCTACTACGAGCAGTACTTC
CASSLYTGGSYYEQYF
>TRBV30|-|TRBJ2-1|TRBD1
TGTGCCTGGAGGGTCCGGACAGGGGGCAACAATGAGCAGTTCTTC
CAWRVRTGGNNEQFF
>TRBV2|-|TRBJ1-2|TRBD1
TGTGCCAGCAGTATACAGGGGAGTAACTATGGCTACACCTTC
CASSIQGSNYGYTF
>TRBV6-2/TRBV6-3|-|TRBJ2-7|-
TGTGCCAGCAGTTATGGGGGGGCAACAGTTACCTACGAGCAGTACTTC
CASSYGGATVTYEQYF
>TRBV2|-|TRBJ1-4|TRBD1
TGTGCCAGCAGGGGGACAGCTACTAATGAAAAACTGTTTTTT
CASRGTATNEKLFF
>TRBV3-1/TRBV3-2|-|TRBJ2-2|-
TGTGCCAGCAGCCCTACCGGTCCCGGGGAGCTGTTTTTT
CASSPTGPGELFF
>TRBV11-3|-|TRBJ2-5|-
TGTGCCAGCAGCTTACGGGAGACCCAGTACTTC
CASSLRETQYF
>TRBV18|-|TRBJ2-3|TRBD2
TGTGCCAGCTCACCACGGCTAGCGGGGGGGCCATCCACAGATACGCAGTATTTT
CASSPRLAGGPSTDTQYF
>TRBV4-2|-|TRBJ2-7|TRBD1
TGTGCCAGCAGCCCTGCGGCAGGGGGAACCGAGCAGTACTTC
CASSPAAGGTEQYF
>TRBV3-1/TRBV3-2|many|TRBJ2-5|-
TGTGCCAGCAGCCAAGGAGGCGGGCGAGGCCAAGAGACCCAGTACTTC
CASSQGGGRGQETQYF
>TRBV3-1/TRBV3-2|-|TRBJ2-2|-
TGTGCCAGCAGCTCTTCGCAGGGAAGGGTCACCGGGGAGCTGTTTTTT
CASSSSQGRVTGELFF
>TRBV18|-|TRBJ2-1|TRBD2
TGTGCCAGCTCACCGGCCCCAGCGGGAGGGTACAATGAGCAGTTCTTC
CASSPAPAGGYNEQFF
>TRBV9|-|TRBJ2-3|-
TGTGCCAGCAGCCCGGGAGATACGCAGTATTTT
CASSPGDTQYF
>TRBV7-2|-|TRBJ1-6|-
TGTGCCAGCAGCCCTGTTGGCCGTTCACCCCTCCACTTT
CASSPVGRSPLHF
>TRBV7-9|medium-sized|TRBJ2-2|-
TGTGCCAGCAGCTGGGCCGTTACCACCGGGGAGCTGTTTTTT
CASSWAVTTGELFF
>TRBV18|-|TRBJ2-2|TRBD1
TGTGCCAGCTCACCACCGTCCGGGACAGGGAACACCGGGGAGCTGTTTTTT
CASSPPSGTGNTGELFF
>TRBV15|-|TRBJ2-5|-
TGTGCCACCAGCAAACACTACGAGACCCAGTACTTC
CATSKHYETQYF
>TRBV3-1/TRBV3-2|-|TRBJ2-7|TRBD1
TGTGCCAGCAGCCAATTACAGGGGACGAGCGAGCAGTACTTC
CASSQLQGTSEQYF
>TRBV3-1/TRBV3-2|-|TRBJ2-7|-
TGTGCCAGCAGCCAATCCACGACAGGACTCTACGAGCAGTACTTC
CASSQSTTGLYEQYF
>TRBV6-5|-|TRBJ2-5|TRBD2
TGTGCCGGATCCGGGACTAGCGGGGGGGAGACCCAGTACTTC
CAGSGTSGGETQYF
>TRBV5-1|-|TRBJ2-2|TRBD2
TGCGCCAGCAGCTTGGAGAGCGGGGGGCTCGGGGAGCTGTTTTTT
CASSLESGGLGELFF